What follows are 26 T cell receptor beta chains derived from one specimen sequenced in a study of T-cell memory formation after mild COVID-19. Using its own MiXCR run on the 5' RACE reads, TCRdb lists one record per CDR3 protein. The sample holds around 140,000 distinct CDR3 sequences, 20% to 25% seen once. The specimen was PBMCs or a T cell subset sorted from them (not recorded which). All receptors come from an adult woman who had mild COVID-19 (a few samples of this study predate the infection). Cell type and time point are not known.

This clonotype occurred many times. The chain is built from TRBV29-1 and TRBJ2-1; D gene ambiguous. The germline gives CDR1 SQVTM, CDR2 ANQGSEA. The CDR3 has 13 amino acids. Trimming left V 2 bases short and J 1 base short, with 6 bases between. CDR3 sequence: CSVETASYNEQFF. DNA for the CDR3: TGCAGCGTTGAAACAGCGTCCTACAATGAGCAGTTCTTC.

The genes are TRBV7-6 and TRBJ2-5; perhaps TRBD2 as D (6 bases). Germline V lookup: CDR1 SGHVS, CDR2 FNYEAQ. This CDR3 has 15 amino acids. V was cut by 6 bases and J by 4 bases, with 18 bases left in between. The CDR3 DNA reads TGTGCCAGCAGACCCTTGGAGGGCGTGGGAGAGACCCAGTACTTC. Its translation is CASRPLEGVGETQYF.

CDR3 nucleotide sequence: TGCGCCAGCAGCCAAGATCTAGCGGATACGCAGTATTTT. Translation gives CASSQDLADTQYF. The chain couples TRBV4-3 to TRBJ2-3; D is perhaps TRBD2 (6 bases). Trimming pared 0 bases from V and 6 bases from J, leaving 7 bases between. This CDR3 has 13 residues. Germline V gene data show CDR1 as LGHNA and CDR2 as YSLEER.

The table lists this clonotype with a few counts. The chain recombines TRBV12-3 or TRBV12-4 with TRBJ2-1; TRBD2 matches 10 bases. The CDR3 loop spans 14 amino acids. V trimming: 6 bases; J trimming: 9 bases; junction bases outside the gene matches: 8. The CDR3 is CASRQREGFGEQFF. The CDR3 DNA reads TGTGCCAGCAGGCAGCGGGAGGGTTTCGGTGAGCAGTTCTTC.

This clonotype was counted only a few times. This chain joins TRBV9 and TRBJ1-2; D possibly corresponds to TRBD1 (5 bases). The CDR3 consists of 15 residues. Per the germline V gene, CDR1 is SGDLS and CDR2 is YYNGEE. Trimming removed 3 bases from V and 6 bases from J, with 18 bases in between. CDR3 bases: TGTGCCAGCAGCGACCCGCTCCAAGGGGCTAATGGCTACACCTTC. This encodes CASSDPLQGANGYTF.

The CDR3 DNA sequence: TGTGCCAGCAGCGTGAGACTCTTCGTCCTCCCCAGCACAGATACGCAGTATTTT. Its translation: CASSVRLFVLPSTDTQYF. The rearrangement links TRBV7-2 to TRBJ2-3; D is undetermined. This CDR3 contains 18 residues. CDR1 and CDR2 (germline): SGHTA, FQGNSA. V lost 5 bases and J lost 0, with 21 bases in between.

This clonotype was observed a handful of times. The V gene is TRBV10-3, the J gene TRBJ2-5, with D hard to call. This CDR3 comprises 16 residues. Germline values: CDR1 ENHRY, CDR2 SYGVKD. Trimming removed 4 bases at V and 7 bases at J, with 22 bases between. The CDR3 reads CAISAVQRLTLGTQYF. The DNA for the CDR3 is TGTGCCATCAGTGCCGTTCAACGACTGACTTTGGGGACCCAGTACTTC.

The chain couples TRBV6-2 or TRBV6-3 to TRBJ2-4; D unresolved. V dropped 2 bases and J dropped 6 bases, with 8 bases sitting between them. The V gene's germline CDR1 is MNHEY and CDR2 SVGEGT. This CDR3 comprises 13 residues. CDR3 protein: CASSYEWTNIQYF. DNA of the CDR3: TGTGCCAGCAGTTACGAGTGGACAAACATTCAGTACTTC.

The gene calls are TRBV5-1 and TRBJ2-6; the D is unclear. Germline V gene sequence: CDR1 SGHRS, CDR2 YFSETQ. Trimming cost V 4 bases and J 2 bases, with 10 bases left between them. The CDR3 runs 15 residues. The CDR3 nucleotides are TGCGCCAGCAGCCAGTTTCACCCTGGGGCCAACGTCCTGACTTTC. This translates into CASSQFHPGANVLTF.

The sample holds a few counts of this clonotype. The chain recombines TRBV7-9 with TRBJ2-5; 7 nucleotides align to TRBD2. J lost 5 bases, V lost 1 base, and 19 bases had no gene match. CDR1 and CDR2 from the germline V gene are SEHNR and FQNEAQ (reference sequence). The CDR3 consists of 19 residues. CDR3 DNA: TGTGCCAGCAGCTTAGAGGATGGGCTAGCGGACTTACGGGGGGAGACCCAGTACTTC. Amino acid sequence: CASSLEDGLADLRGETQYF.

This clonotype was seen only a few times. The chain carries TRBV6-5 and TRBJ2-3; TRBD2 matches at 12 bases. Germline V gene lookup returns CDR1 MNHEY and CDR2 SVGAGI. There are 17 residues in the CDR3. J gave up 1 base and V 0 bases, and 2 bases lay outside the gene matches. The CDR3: CASSYSTSGRGTDTQYF. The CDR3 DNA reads TGTGCCAGCAGTTACTCGACTAGCGGGAGAGGCACAGATACGCAGTATTTT.

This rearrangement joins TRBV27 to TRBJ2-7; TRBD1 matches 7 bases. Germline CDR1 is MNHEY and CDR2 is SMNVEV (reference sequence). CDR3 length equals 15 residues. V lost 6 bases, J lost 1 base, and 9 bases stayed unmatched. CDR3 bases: TGTGCCAGCAGCTGGGGGACAGAGCTTTCCTACGAGCAGTACTTC. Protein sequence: CASSWGTELSYEQYF.

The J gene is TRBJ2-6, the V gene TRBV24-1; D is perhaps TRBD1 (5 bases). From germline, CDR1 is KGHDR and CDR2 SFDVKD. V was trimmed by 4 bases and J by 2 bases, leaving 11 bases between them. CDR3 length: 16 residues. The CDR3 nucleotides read TGTGCCACCAGTGAGAAACAGGTTACTGGGGCCAACGTCCTGACTTTC. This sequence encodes CATSEKQVTGANVLTF.

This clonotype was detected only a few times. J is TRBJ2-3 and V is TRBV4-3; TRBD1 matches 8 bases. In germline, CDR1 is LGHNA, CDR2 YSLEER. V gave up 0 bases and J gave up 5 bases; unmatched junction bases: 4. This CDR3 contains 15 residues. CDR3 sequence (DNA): TGCGCCAGCAGCCAAGACAGGGGGCGTCTAGATACGCAGTATTTT. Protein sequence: CASSQDRGRLDTQYF.

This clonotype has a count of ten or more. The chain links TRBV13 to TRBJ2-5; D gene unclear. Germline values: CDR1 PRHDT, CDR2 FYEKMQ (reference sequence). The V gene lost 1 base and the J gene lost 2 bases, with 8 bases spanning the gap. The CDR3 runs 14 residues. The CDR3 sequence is CASSLVIRQETQYF. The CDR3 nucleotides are TGTGCCAGCAGCTTAGTCATCAGGCAAGAGACCCAGTACTTC.

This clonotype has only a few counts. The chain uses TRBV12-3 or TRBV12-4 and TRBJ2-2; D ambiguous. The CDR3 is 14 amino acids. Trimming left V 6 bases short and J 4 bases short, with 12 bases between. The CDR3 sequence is CASRPDGATGELFF. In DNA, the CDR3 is TGTGCCAGCAGGCCCGACGGAGCCACCGGGGAGCTGTTTTTT.

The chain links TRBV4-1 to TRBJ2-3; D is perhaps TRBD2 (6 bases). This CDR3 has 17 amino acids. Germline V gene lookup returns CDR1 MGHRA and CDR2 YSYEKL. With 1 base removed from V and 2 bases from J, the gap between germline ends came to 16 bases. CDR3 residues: CASSQVLGGGFTDTQYF. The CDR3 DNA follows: TGCGCCAGCAGCCAAGTACTGGGGGGTGGATTCACAGATACGCAGTATTTT.

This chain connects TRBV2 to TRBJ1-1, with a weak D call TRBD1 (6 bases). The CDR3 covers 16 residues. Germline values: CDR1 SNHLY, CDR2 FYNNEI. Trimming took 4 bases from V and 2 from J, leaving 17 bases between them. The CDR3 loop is CASSAGTQLENTEAFF. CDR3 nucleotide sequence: TGTGCCAGCAGTGCCGGGACACAACTTGAAAACACTGAAGCTTTCTTT.

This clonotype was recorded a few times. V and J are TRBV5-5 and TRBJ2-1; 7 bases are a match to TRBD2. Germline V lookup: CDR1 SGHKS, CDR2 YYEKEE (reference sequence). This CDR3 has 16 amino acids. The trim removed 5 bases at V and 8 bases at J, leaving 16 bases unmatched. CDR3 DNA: TGTGCCAGCAGTTTCTCTCTAGCGGCGGCCATGCATGAGCAGTTCTTC. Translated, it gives CASSFSLAAAMHEQFF.

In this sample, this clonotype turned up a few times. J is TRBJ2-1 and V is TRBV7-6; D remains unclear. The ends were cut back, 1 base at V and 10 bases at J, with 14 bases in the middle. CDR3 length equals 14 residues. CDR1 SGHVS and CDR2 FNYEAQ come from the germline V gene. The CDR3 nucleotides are TGTGCCAGCAGCTTAGGTACCTCCGGTACAGAGCAGTTCTTC. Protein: CASSLGTSGTEQFF.

The CDR3 nucleotides read TGTGCCAGCAGCTTCGGGCGTGGGAGAGGCAATGAGCAGTTCTTC. Protein sequence: CASSFGRGRGNEQFF. This chain links TRBV11-2 with TRBJ2-1; the D gene is possibly TRBD2 (5 bases). The CDR3 consists of 15 residues. Germline V gene lookup returns CDR1 SGHAT and CDR2 FQNNGV. Trimming stripped 3 bases from V and 6 bases from J, with 15 bases between.

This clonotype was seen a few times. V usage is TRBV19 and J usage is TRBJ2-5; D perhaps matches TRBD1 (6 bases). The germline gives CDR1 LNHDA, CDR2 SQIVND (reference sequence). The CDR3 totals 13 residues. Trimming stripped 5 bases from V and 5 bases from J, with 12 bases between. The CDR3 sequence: CASSPRGKETQYF. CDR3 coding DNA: TGTGCCAGTAGTCCCAGGGGAAAGGAGACCCAGTACTTC.

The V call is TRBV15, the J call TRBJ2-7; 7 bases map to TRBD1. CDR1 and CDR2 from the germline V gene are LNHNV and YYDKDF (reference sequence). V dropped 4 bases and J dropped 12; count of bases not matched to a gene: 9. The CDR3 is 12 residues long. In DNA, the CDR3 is TGTGCCACCAGCACCCGACAGGGAAAGTCGTACTTC. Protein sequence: CATSTRQGKSYF.

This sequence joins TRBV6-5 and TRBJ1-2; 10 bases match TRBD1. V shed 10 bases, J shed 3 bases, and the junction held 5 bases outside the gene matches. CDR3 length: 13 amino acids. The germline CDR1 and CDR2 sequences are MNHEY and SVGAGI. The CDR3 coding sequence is TGTGCCACCGGACAGGGGGATGACTATGGCTACACCTTC. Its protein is CATGQGDDYGYTF.

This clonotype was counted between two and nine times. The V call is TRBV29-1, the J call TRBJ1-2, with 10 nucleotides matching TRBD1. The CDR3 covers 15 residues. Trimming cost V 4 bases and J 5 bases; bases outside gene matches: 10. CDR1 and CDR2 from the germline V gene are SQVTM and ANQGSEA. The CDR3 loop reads CSVAGTGASGYGYTF. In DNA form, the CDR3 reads TGCAGCGTTGCCGGGACAGGGGCATCGGGTTATGGCTACACCTTC.

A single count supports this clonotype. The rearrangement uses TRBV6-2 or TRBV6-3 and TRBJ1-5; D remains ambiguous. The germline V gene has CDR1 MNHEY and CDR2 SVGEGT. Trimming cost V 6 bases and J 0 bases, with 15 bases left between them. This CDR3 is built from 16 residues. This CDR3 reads CASSPLSMGSNQPQHF. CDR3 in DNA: TGTGCCAGCAGCCCACTCTCTATGGGTAGCAATCAGCCCCAGCATTTT.